This T cell receptor (beta chain) derives from a study of control samples from healthy donors and cancer patients. Trimming left V 7 bases short and J 9 bases short, with 19 bases between. The germline V gene encodes CDR1 LNHDA and CDR2 SQIVND (reference sequence). There are 14 residues in the CDR3. Data came from immunoSEQ multiplex PCR; TCRdb stores just in-frame clones and leaves some out. The repertoire consists of some 64,000 clones, with roughly 86% occurring once and the leading ten covering approximately 2.5%. Sequenced material: PBMCs. The origin of this receptor is a woman in her fifties or sixties with head and neck cancer. This sequence joins TRBV19 and TRBJ2-1; D is possibly TRBD2 (6 bases). The CDR3 nucleotides read TGTGCCAGTACCCAAGGGCCGGGAGTTACTGAGCAGTTCTTC. Amino acid sequence: CASTQGPGVTEQFF.